The sequence of this TCR beta chain was determined in a study of early T cells in non-severe SARS-CoV-2 infection. Study-wide context: Investigators sequenced bulk RNA drawn from unsorted whole blood, and chains remained unpaired.

This clonotype was seen a single time. Its antigen is still unknown. Overall study findings and caveats: VDJdb matching skewed toward anti-spike CD8 responses, missing private and CD4 specificities.

Deletions cut 2 bases from V and 8 bases from J, with 9 bases between. The CDR3 loop spans 13 amino acids. CDR1 and CDR2 from the germline V gene are SEHNR and FQNEAQ (reference sequence). Individual cDNA molecules were tagged with unique molecular identifiers, the study reported. TCRdb reanalysed the 5' RACE reads using MiXCR and keeps one entry per CDR3 protein. The profile covers about 100,000 distinct CDR3 sequences, with roughly an eighth appearing a single time and 2.5% to 4% taken by the ten largest. V gene TRBV7-9 combines with J gene TRBJ2-2; D is unresolved. Sequencing input: whole blood. The sequence was collected from an adult who was a healthcare worker with PCR-confirmed SARS-CoV-2 infection or an uninfected control (not recorded which). The CDR3 loop is CASSLRELGELFF. CDR3 DNA: TGTGCCAGCAGCTTAAGGGAACTTGGGGAGCTGTTTTTT.